Shown below are 22 T cell receptor beta chains from a single sample sequenced in a study of neurological immune-mediated disorders. TCRdb reprocessed the 5' RACE reads with MiXCR, giving one entry per CDR3 protein. The sample contains tens of thousands of distinct CDR3 sequences, 10% to 13% of which appear only once. Material: PBMCs. All receptors derive from a man between 35 and 55 years old in good health.

This clonotype has just a few counts. DNA of the CDR3: TGTGCCAGCAGCCGATTACAGGGGAGTAACTACGAGCAGTACTTC. It codes for CASSRLQGSNYEQYF. This chain joins TRBV11-2 and TRBJ2-7; 7 nucleotides match TRBD1. Trimming removed 5 bases from V and 3 bases from J; junction bases left unmatched: 10. This CDR3 has 15 residues. Looked up from germline, CDR1 is SGHAT and CDR2 is FQNNGV.

This clonotype was recorded at least ten times. The rearrangement joins TRBV5-1 to TRBJ1-1; D is ambiguous. Trimming took 0 bases from V and 0 from J, leaving 9 bases between them. The germline V gene encodes CDR1 SGHRS and CDR2 YFSETQ. The CDR3 is 15 amino acids. The CDR3 sequence is CASSLDRLLNTEAFF. CDR3 DNA sequence: TGCGCCAGCAGCTTGGATCGGCTTTTGAACACTGAAGCTTTCTTT.

This clonotype has a count of ten or more. This sequence joins TRBV20-1 and TRBJ2-6; D gene ambiguous. V was shortened by 6 bases and J by 0 bases, with 9 bases between the two germline ends. Germline CDR1 and CDR2: DFQATT and SNEGSKA (reference sequence). The CDR3 sequence is 14 residues long. In DNA form, the CDR3 reads TGCAGTGCCCGAACCTTCTCTGGGGCCAACGTCCTGACTTTC. Translation gives CSARTFSGANVLTF.

This clonotype was detected many times. The chain is built from TRBV5-1 and TRBJ2-1; D not certain. V lost 5 bases and J 5 bases, leaving 14 bases between the germline ends. CDR3 length equals 14 residues. Germline CDR1 and CDR2: SGHRS and YFSETQ. The chain's CDR3 is CASRQQSLNNEQFF. In nucleotides, the CDR3 is TGCGCCAGCAGACAACAGTCCCTAAACAATGAGCAGTTCTTC.

There are many counts of this clonotype. This chain connects TRBV18 to TRBJ1-1; 7 bases are shared with TRBD1. This CDR3 comprises 16 residues. Germline V CDR1 and CDR2: KGHSH, LQKENI. The V segment lost 6 bases and the J segment 2 bases; nucleotides outside the gene matches: 12. CDR3: CASSFQGGNFNTEAFF. The CDR3 DNA follows: TGTGCCAGCTCCTTCCAGGGGGGTAATTTCAACACTGAAGCTTTCTTT.

This clonotype appeared many times. This chain joins TRBV12-3 or TRBV12-4 and TRBJ2-1; no definite D call. The V and J ends lost 3 bases and 5 bases respectively, with 5 bases between them. This CDR3 region has 12 residues. The CDR3 reads CASSFAHNEQFF. The CDR3 DNA follows: TGTGCCAGCAGTTTCGCCCACAATGAGCAGTTCTTC.

The chain joins TRBV9 to TRBJ2-3; TRBD2 aligns across 10 bases. CDR1 SGDLS and CDR2 YYNGEE come from the germline V gene. CDR3 size: 16 residues. The V segment lost 1 base and the J segment 2 bases; nucleotides outside the gene matches: 4. The CDR3 coding sequence is TGTGCCAGCAGCGTAACTGGGACTAGCGCCACAGATACGCAGTATTTT. Protein product: CASSVTGTSATDTQYF.

This clonotype was counted many times. The chain recombines TRBV5-1 with TRBJ1-1, with D maybe TRBD1 (6 bases). This CDR3 is 14 amino acids long. CDR1 SGHRS and CDR2 YFSETQ come from the germline V gene. Deletions cut 3 bases from V and 6 bases from J, with 15 bases between. The CDR3: CASSSEQGRAEAFF. CDR3 DNA: TGCGCCAGCAGCTCCGAACAGGGTCGGGCTGAAGCTTTCTTT.

This clonotype has at least ten counts. This rearrangement joins TRBV27 to TRBJ2-3, with D possibly being TRBD2 (6 bases). Germline CDR1 MNHEY, CDR2 SMNVEV (reference sequence). V lost 10 bases and J 0 bases, leaving 14 bases between the germline ends. The CDR3 has 14 amino acids. The CDR3 loop is CATRWGRSTDTQYF. CDR3 nucleotides: TGTGCCACCCGGTGGGGGAGGAGCACAGATACGCAGTATTTT.

This clonotype was observed at least ten times. The chain is built from TRBV5-1 and TRBJ2-7; TRBD1 matches 7 bases. The CDR3 runs to 13 residues. The junction had 5 bases not matched to a gene; V was cut back by 5 bases and J by 3 bases. Germline values: CDR1 SGHRS, CDR2 YFSETQ. The CDR3 region has the DNA TGCGCCAGCAGTTATGGGGACAGCTACGAGCAGTACTTC. Translated, it gives CASSYGDSYEQYF.

The chain links TRBV7-2 to TRBJ2-4; 11 positions match TRBD2. This CDR3 has 16 residues. Germline V gene sequence: CDR1 SGHTA, CDR2 FQGNSA. V lost 5 bases and J lost 1; bases outside the gene matches: 4. This CDR3 reads CASSRSGGAAKNIQYF. CDR3 nucleotide sequence: TGTGCCAGCAGCCGTAGCGGGGGGGCGGCCAAAAACATTCAGTACTTC.

This clonotype occurred many times. The CDR3 loop is CASSPGTATGELFF. The CDR3, as DNA: TGTGCCAGCAGCCCCGGGACTGCCACCGGGGAGCTGTTTTTT. The V and J genes are TRBV7-3 and TRBJ2-2, with D maybe TRBD2 (6 bases). The CDR3 runs to 14 residues. Deletions cut 5 bases from V and 4 bases from J, with 11 bases between. In germline, CDR1 is SGHTA, CDR2 FQGTGA.

This clonotype has at least ten counts. The chain combines TRBV7-9 with TRBJ1-4; D ambiguous. From germline, CDR1 is SEHNR and CDR2 FQNEAQ (reference sequence). Trimming removed 5 bases at V and 6 bases at J, with 10 bases between. The CDR3 is 13 residues long. Here the CDR3 DNA reads TGTGCCAGCAGCCCCACCCTAGATGAAAAACTGTTTTTT. As protein: CASSPTLDEKLFF.

This clonotype was counted at least ten times. The chain combines TRBV7-9 with TRBJ2-5; TRBD1 matches 7 bases. CDR1 and CDR2 from the germline V gene are SEHNR and FQNEAQ (reference sequence). With 7 bases clipped from V and 5 bases from J, the junction kept 10 bases outside the gene matches. The length of the CDR3 is 14 residues. In nucleotides, the CDR3 is TGTGCCAGCACCTTTTTAGGGGGCCCGGAGACCCAGTACTTC. Amino acid sequence: CASTFLGGPETQYF.

This clonotype was recorded at least ten times. The rearrangement joins TRBV7-6 to TRBJ2-7; D is unclear. V dropped 0 bases and J dropped 0 bases, with 9 bases sitting between them. The CDR3 runs 15 residues. From germline, CDR1 is SGHVS and CDR2 FNYEAQ. CDR3 nucleotides: TGTGCCAGCAGCTTAGCGCAGGACCACTCCTACGAGCAGTACTTC. It translates to CASSLAQDHSYEQYF.

This clonotype has just one count. One end of the junction is discordant with germline, which a read error may explain. The chain carries TRBV7-2 and TRBJ2-7; 7 positions agree with TRBD1. Per germline, CDR1 SGHTA and CDR2 FQGNSA. The CDR3 extends over 16 amino acids. CDR3 amino acids: CASSSRGGFVAHEHYF. CDR3 nucleotide sequence: TGTGCCAGCAGCTCCCGAGGGGGCTTTGTGGCTCACGAGCATTACTTC.

This clonotype was seen many times. The chain combines TRBV11-2 with TRBJ1-1; D gene unclear. Trimming stripped 0 bases from V and 0 bases from J, with 11 bases between. This CDR3 has 16 residues. In germline, CDR1 is SGHAT, CDR2 FQNNGV. CDR3 bases: TGTGCCAGCAGCTTAGATGTCGGGGTTATGAACACTGAAGCTTTCTTT. The encoded protein is CASSLDVGVMNTEAFF.

This clonotype was seen ten or more times. The genes are TRBV12-3 or TRBV12-4 and TRBJ2-2; TRBD2 is a possible D gene (6 bases). The V end was cut by 6 bases, the J end by 2 bases, with 13 bases between. The CDR3 loop spans 15 amino acids. This chain's CDR3 is CASSPSSGNTGELFF. In DNA form, the CDR3 reads TGTGCCAGCAGCCCAAGTAGCGGCAACACCGGGGAGCTGTTTTTT.

The CDR3 spells CASSYRDFSTDTQYF. The CDR3 DNA reads TGTGCCAGCAGCTACCGGGACTTCTCCACAGATACGCAGTATTTT. The chain recombines TRBV5-4 with TRBJ2-3, with TRBD2 as a possible D gene (6 bases). V lost 3 bases and J lost 2, with 13 bases in between. The CDR3 runs to 15 residues. Germline CDR1 reads SGHNT; CDR2 reads YYREEE (reference sequence).

This clonotype came up many times. The chain recombines TRBV10-3 with TRBJ2-7, with D possibly matching TRBD1 (6 bases). Trimming took off 6 bases at V and 3 bases at J, with 12 bases between the two ends. CDR3 length: 13 amino acids. The germline gives CDR1 ENHRY, CDR2 SYGVKD. The CDR3 reads CAISLGQLYEQYF. The CDR3 region has the DNA TGTGCCATCAGCCTAGGACAGCTCTACGAGCAGTACTTC.

Concerning this clonotype: At one boundary the junction diverges from the germline segment, which might be a read error. The CDR3 region is CRARGLAGGPEQYF. CDR3 DNA sequence: TGCAGAGCTAGGGGCCTAGCGGGGGGGCCCGAGCAGTACTTC. The chain is built from TRBV20-1 and TRBJ2-7; 12 nucleotides agree with TRBD2. Germline CDR1 and CDR2: DFQATT and SNEGSKA (reference sequence). The CDR3 runs 14 residues.

There are many counts of this clonotype. The chain couples TRBV20-1 to TRBJ2-5; either TRBD1 or TRBD2 may fit D (5 bases each). Germline CDR1 reads DFQATT; CDR2 reads SNEGSKA (reference sequence). Trimming took off 2 bases at V and 2 bases at J, with 15 bases between the two ends. This CDR3 has 15 amino acids. The CDR3 reads CSARIPGRPQETQYF. For the CDR3, the DNA is TGCAGTGCTAGAATTCCGGGACGGCCTCAAGAGACCCAGTACTTC.